A single sample is the source of the 26 T cell receptor beta chains below, sequenced in a study of blood T cells in healthy people across ages. Through a sample-barcoded 5' primer and a J-beta primer mix, a second PCR was run for roughly 7 to 12 cycles. MiXCR, run by TCRdb on the 5' RACE reads, gives a single entry per CDR3 protein. The table lists 700,000 or so distinct CDR3 sequences, roughly two fifths of them singletons. The sample taken for sequencing was blood. Every receptor here comes from a man older than 75 in good health.

This clonotype was counted between two and nine times. The chain has TRBV6-1 and TRBJ1-4, with 7 nucleotides matching TRBD1. The CDR3 has 14 residues. Per germline, CDR1 MNHNS and CDR2 SASEGT. The V segment lost 7 bases and the J segment 1 base; nucleotides outside the gene matches: 3. The CDR3 nucleotides read TGTGCCAGCACCAGACAGGGAACTAATGAAAAACTGTTTTTT. It specifies CASTRQGTNEKLFF.

There are many counts of this clonotype. The CDR3 protein is CSGYLDRTGDRKKSSDLYEQYF. The CDR3 coding sequence is TGCAGTGGCTACCTTGACCGTACAGGGGACAGGAAGAAGAGCTCGGACCTCTACGAGCAGTACTTC. The J gene is TRBJ2-7, the V gene TRBV20-1; 8 nucleotides match TRBD1. The junction had 35 bases not matched to a gene; V was cut back by 7 bases and J by 3 bases. The CDR3 loop spans 22 amino acids. CDR1 and CDR2 from the germline V gene are DFQATT and SNEGSKA (reference sequence).

The rearrangement links TRBV28 to TRBJ2-7; D possibly corresponds to TRBD1 (6 bases). The CDR3 runs to 14 residues. The V gene's germline CDR1 is MDHEN and CDR2 SYDVKM. Trimming shortened V by 3 bases and J by 6 bases, and 15 bases separated the two germline ends. The CDR3 spells CASSFARGISEQYF. As DNA, the CDR3 is TGTGCCAGCAGTTTTGCCAGGGGAATAAGCGAGCAGTACTTC.

There are many counts of this clonotype. V usage is TRBV12-3 or TRBV12-4 and J usage is TRBJ2-1, with TRBD2 as a possible D gene (5 bases). The CDR3 contains 12 residues. Trimming pared 5 bases from V and 5 bases from J, leaving 7 bases between. CDR3 DNA: TGTGCCAGCAGTAAACTAGACAATGAGCAGTTCTTC. Its protein is CASSKLDNEQFF.

This chain joins TRBV4-3 and TRBJ2-7; D perhaps matches TRBD1 (5 bases). Trimming pared 4 bases from V and 5 bases from J, leaving 12 bases between. Germline CDR1 reads LGHNA; CDR2 reads YSLEER. This CDR3 has 13 amino acids. This chain's CDR3 is CASSLTDRNEQYF. CDR3 DNA: TGCGCCAGCAGCCTCACCGACAGAAACGAGCAGTACTTC.

The chain links TRBV11-2 to TRBJ2-7; D perhaps matches TRBD1 (5 bases). The CDR3 totals 12 residues. The germline V gene encodes CDR1 SGHAT and CDR2 FQNNGV. The germline V and J ends were trimmed by 3 bases and 6 bases, with 9 bases remaining between them. This CDR3 is CASSLVRVEQYF. DNA of the CDR3: TGTGCCAGCAGCTTGGTCAGGGTCGAGCAGTACTTC. Full variable domain (outside the CDR3, taken from reference TRBV11-2 and TRBJ2-7): EAGVAQSPRYKIIEKRQSVAFWCNPISGHATLYWYQQILGQGPKLLIQFQNNGVVDDSQLPKDRFSAERLKGVDSTLKIQPAKLEDSAVYLCASSLVRVEQYFGPGTRLTVT.

The chain is built from TRBV4-2 and TRBJ2-5; no definite D call. The CDR3 is 13 amino acids. Trimming cost V 0 bases and J 11 bases, with 13 bases left between them. Germline CDR1 and CDR2: LGHNA and YNFKEQ. The CDR3: CASSQDWRNEQYF. The CDR3 region has the DNA TGTGCCAGCAGCCAAGATTGGAGAAATGAGCAGTACTTC.

This chain joins TRBV13 and TRBJ2-1, with TRBD2 identical over 7 bases. V was clipped by 5 bases and J by 2 bases; unmatched bases: 6. CDR1 PRHDT and CDR2 FYEKMQ come from the germline V gene (reference sequence). This CDR3 is 15 amino acids long. The CDR3 spells CASSRTRGPYNEQFF. CDR3 nucleotides: TGTGCCAGCAGCCGGACTAGGGGACCCTACAATGAGCAGTTCTTC.

The rearrangement uses TRBV4-2 and TRBJ1-4; D gene ambiguous. V was cut by 1 base and J by 8 bases, with 14 bases left in between. The CDR3 is 15 amino acids. CDR1 is LGHNA and CDR2 is YNFKEQ in the germline V gene. DNA of the CDR3: TGTGCCAGCAGCCAAGGTCCGGAACTCGGGGAAAAACTGTTTTTT. Encoded protein: CASSQGPELGEKLFF.

This clonotype was detected ten times or more. This rearrangement joins TRBV27 to TRBJ1-5; D is ambiguous. The CDR3 is 16 amino acids. Germline V gives CDR1 MNHEY, CDR2 SMNVEV (reference sequence). Trimming cost V 3 bases and J 7 bases, with 19 bases left between them. DNA of the CDR3: TGTGCCAGCAGTTTCGGTCAGCCTTTGGGAGGACAGCCCCAGCATTTT. It translates to CASSFGQPLGGQPQHF.

The CDR3 DNA follows: TGCAGCGCATCTTTCGCCAGGGGACCCTACAATGAGCAGTTCTTC. Residues: CSASFARGPYNEQFF. The V call is TRBV29-1, the J call TRBJ2-1; possibly TRBD1 for D (6 bases). Germline CDR1 is SQVTM and CDR2 is ANQGSEA. The CDR3 totals 15 residues. Trimming removed 7 bases from V and 2 bases from J, with 18 bases in between.

The table lists this clonotype with many counts. The chain carries TRBV29-1 and TRBJ2-1; 7 nucleotides match TRBD1. The germline CDR1 and CDR2 sequences are SQVTM and ANQGSEA. There are 12 residues in the CDR3. J lost 10 bases, V lost 5 bases, and 8 bases had no gene match. The CDR3 DNA is TGCAGCGTTACCTCCACAGGGGAGGAGCAGTTCTTC. Protein product: CSVTSTGEEQFF.

The V and J genes are TRBV9 and TRBJ1-5; tentative D call: TRBD1 (5 bases). Germline CDR1 reads SGDLS; CDR2 reads YYNGEE. The CDR3 has 15 amino acids. V was trimmed by 0 bases and J by 3 bases, leaving 10 bases between them. In nucleotides, the CDR3 is TGTGCCAGCAGCGTAGATCCAGGGCACAATCAGCCCCAGCATTTT. Its translation: CASSVDPGHNQPQHF.

This clonotype was seen a few times. The CDR3 region has the DNA TGTGCCAGCAGCTTAGTTGGGACAGGGGGCACAGATACGCAGTATTTT. Its translation is CASSLVGTGGTDTQYF. The gene calls are TRBV7-2 and TRBJ2-3; 10 nucleotides match TRBD1. Per the germline V gene, CDR1 is SGHTA and CDR2 is FQGNSA. This CDR3 is 16 amino acids long. V lost 1 base, J lost 1 base, and 2 bases stayed unmatched.

The gene calls are TRBV28 and TRBJ2-3, with D tentatively TRBD1 (7 bases). V was clipped by 5 bases and J by 9 bases, with 21 bases between them. CDR3 length: 15 amino acids. CDR1 is MDHEN, CDR2 SYDVKM, per germline. Here the CDR3 DNA reads TGTGCCAGCAGTGGAGGGGGCTCCGATTTTGGGACGCAGTATTTT. It encodes CASSGGGSDFGTQYF.

This clonotype was counted between two and nine times. The genes are TRBV9 and TRBJ2-5; D call uncertain. Trimming removed 7 bases from V and 1 base from J, with 11 bases in between. Germline CDR1 SGDLS, CDR2 YYNGEE. This CDR3 has 13 amino acids. CDR3 sequence: CASQRGFQETQYF. CDR3 nucleotide sequence: TGTGCCAGCCAGAGAGGTTTCCAAGAGACCCAGTACTTC. Full variable domain (missing parts from reference TRBV9 and TRBJ2-5): DSGVTQTPKHLITATGQRVTLRCSPRSGDLSVYWYQQSLDQGLQFLIQYYNGEERAKGNILERFSAQQFPDLHSELNLSSLELGDSALYFCASQRGFQETQYFGPGTRLLVL.

The rearrangement links TRBV6-2 or TRBV6-3 to TRBJ2-1; D might be TRBD1 or TRBD2, each matching 5 bases. Trimming removed 8 bases from V and 2 bases from J, with 25 bases in between. The CDR3 extends over 18 amino acids. The germline CDR1 and CDR2 sequences are MNHEY and SVGEGT. DNA for the CDR3: TGTGCCAGCTTACAATTCCCGGGGCCGCTCTCTACCTACAATGAGCAGTTCTTC. As protein: CASLQFPGPLSTYNEQFF.

This clonotype was seen a few times. J is TRBJ2-3 and V is TRBV6-2 or TRBV6-3; the D gene is possibly TRBD2 (5 bases). The CDR3 consists of 15 residues. Trimming removed 5 bases at V and 4 bases at J, with 16 bases between. Germline V CDR1 and CDR2: MNHEY, SVGEGT. CDR3 amino acids: CASSGGRSDPDTQYF. The CDR3, as DNA: TGTGCCAGCAGTGGCGGGCGGAGTGATCCAGATACGCAGTATTTT.

Only a few counts were recorded for this clonotype. This chain uses TRBV7-2 with TRBJ2-7, with D maybe TRBD2 (6 bases). The CDR3 covers 15 residues. V lost 1 base and J 2 bases, leaving 12 bases between the germline ends. Germline V gives CDR1 SGHTA, CDR2 FQGNSA. The CDR3 DNA reads TGTGCCAGCAGCTTAGGGTATGGAGGGACCTACGAGCAGTACTTC. This translates into CASSLGYGGTYEQYF.

This clonotype has a handful of counts. V and J are TRBV6-5 and TRBJ2-5; 7 positions agree with TRBD2. This CDR3 contains 14 residues. J lost 1 base, V lost 5 bases, and 4 bases had no gene match. The V gene's germline CDR1 is MNHEY and CDR2 SVGAGI. Here the CDR3 reads CASSDQRGQETQYF. CDR3 bases: TGTGCCAGCAGTGATCAGCGGGGCCAAGAGACCCAGTACTTC.

V usage is TRBV7-2 and J usage is TRBJ2-2; D remains unclear. Germline V gene data show CDR1 as SGHTA and CDR2 as FQGNSA. V lost 0 bases and J 6 bases, leaving 8 bases between the germline ends. CDR3 size: 14 residues. CDR3 loop: CASSLALRPGELFF. CDR3 sequence (DNA): TGTGCCAGCAGCTTAGCCCTACGGCCCGGGGAGCTGTTTTTT.

The chain recombines TRBV6-5 with TRBJ1-2; TRBD1 matches at 7 bases. Trimming at V came to 6 bases and at J to 8 bases, leaving 9 bases not matched to a gene. Germline values: CDR1 MNHEY, CDR2 SVGAGI. This CDR3 comprises 13 residues. The CDR3 is CASRKQGQDGYTF. CDR3 DNA: TGTGCCAGCAGAAAACAGGGGCAGGACGGCTACACCTTC.

This clonotype has more than one count but fewer than ten. The chain is built from TRBV4-2 and TRBJ2-1, with TRBD2 identical over 8 bases. Germline CDR1 is LGHNA and CDR2 is YNFKEQ. The CDR3 covers 16 residues. Trimming cost V 2 bases and J 6 bases; bases outside gene matches: 9. The CDR3 DNA follows: TGTGCCAGCAGCCAAAACCTAGCGGGCGCATTCAATGAGCAGTTCTTC. Residues: CASSQNLAGAFNEQFF.

This clonotype was observed a single time. The rearrangement joins TRBV20-1 to TRBJ1-2; 7 nucleotides align to TRBD1. Germline loops: CDR1 DFQATT, CDR2 SNEGSKA (reference sequence). This CDR3 has 14 amino acids. Trimming cost V 0 bases and J 8 bases; bases outside gene matches: 9. Here the CDR3 DNA reads TGCAGTGCTAGAGATTATAAGGGGGCAGTAGGCTACACCTTC. Translated, it gives CSARDYKGAVGYTF.

There are a few counts of this clonotype. V gene TRBV20-1 combines with J gene TRBJ2-7; the D is unclear. The length of the CDR3 is 12 residues. Germline lookup yields CDR1 DFQATT and CDR2 SNEGSKA (reference sequence). Trimming removed 1 base at V and 3 bases at J, with 7 bases between. The CDR3 reads CSARGKYYEQYF. The CDR3 DNA is TGCAGTGCTAGAGGCAAATACTACGAGCAGTACTTC.

The sample holds a few counts of this clonotype. The chain carries TRBV6-2 or TRBV6-3 and TRBJ1-2; 7 bases fit TRBD1. The junction had 12 bases not matched to a gene; V was cut back by 0 bases and J by 5 bases. The germline V gene has CDR1 MNHEY and CDR2 SVGEGT. This CDR3 region has 17 residues. The CDR3: CASSYSGTAGMGYGYTF. CDR3 sequence (DNA): TGTGCCAGCAGTTACTCCGGGACAGCCGGTATGGGGTATGGCTACACCTTC.